This TCR beta chain was sequenced for a study of OX40 agonist ivuxolimab in advanced cancers. Study findings and constraints: Circulating CD4+ and CD8+ T cells showed clonal expansion by week 6 at 0.1 to 3.0 mg/kg. CD4+ T cells averaged fewer expanded clones than CD8+ T cells. Some patients who did not respond also had low normalized T-cell clonal expansion.

Concerning this clone itself: Antigen: not known.

V was shortened by 0 bases and J by 6 bases, with 15 bases between the two germline ends. The CDR3 length is 16 residues. Germline CDR1 and CDR2: SGHRS and YFSETQ. Assay: immunoSEQ multiplex PCR; the TCRdb copy retains only in-frame clones and omits some. The sample holds around 65,000 clones, around 91% seen once. This TCR was recovered from an adult with an advanced solid tumor such as melanoma, head and neck, liver or kidney cancer. Sequences were derived from CD4+ or CD8+ T cells sorted from blood, sampled in a trial of the OX40 agonist ivuxolimab. The genes are TRBV5-1 and TRBJ1-4; TRBD1 might be the D (5 bases). The CDR3 here is CASSLAPGRKDEKLFF. DNA for the CDR3: TGCGCCAGCAGCTTGGCTCCAGGGCGGAAGGATGAAAAACTGTTTTTT. The whole variable domain, filled in from reference TRBV5-1 and TRBJ1-4, reads KAGVTQTPRYLIKTRGQQVTLSCSPISGHRSVSWYQQTPGQGLQFLFEYFSETQRNKGNFPGRFSGRQFSNSRSEMNVSTLELGDSALYLCASSLAPGRKDEKLFFGSGTQLSVL.